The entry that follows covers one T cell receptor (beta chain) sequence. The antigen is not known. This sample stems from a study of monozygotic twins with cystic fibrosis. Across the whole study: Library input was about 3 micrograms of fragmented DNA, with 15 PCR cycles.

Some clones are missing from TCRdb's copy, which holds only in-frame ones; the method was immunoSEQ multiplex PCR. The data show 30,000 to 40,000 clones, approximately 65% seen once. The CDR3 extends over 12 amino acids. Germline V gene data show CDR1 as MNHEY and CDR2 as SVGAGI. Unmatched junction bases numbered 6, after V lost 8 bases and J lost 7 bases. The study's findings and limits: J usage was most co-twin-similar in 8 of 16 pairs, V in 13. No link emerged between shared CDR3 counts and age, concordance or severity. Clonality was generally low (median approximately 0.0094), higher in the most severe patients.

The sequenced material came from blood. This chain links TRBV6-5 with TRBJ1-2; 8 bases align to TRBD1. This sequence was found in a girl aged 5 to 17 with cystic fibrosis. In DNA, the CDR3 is TGTGCCAGCGGACAGGGTGGGTCTGGCTACACCTTC. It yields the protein CASGQGGSGYTF.